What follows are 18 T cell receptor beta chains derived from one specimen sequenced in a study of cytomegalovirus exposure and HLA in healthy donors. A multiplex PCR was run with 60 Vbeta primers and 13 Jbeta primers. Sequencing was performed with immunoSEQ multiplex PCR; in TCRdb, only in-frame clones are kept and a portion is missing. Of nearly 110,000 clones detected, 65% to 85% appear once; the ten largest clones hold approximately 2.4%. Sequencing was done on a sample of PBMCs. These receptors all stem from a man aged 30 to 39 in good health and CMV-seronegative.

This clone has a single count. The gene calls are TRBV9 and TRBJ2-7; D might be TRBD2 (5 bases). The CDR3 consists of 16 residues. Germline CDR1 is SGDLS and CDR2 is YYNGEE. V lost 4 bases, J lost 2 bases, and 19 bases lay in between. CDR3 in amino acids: CASSPTRGISAYEQYF. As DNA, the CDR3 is TGTGCCAGCAGCCCAACCCGAGGGATATCGGCCTACGAGCAGTACTTC.

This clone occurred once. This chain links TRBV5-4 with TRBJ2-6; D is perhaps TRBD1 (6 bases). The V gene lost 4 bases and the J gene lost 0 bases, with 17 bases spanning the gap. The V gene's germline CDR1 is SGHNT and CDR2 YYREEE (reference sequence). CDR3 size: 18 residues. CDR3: CASSAAGTPFSGANVLTF. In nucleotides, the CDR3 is TGTGCCAGCAGCGCCGCCGGGACACCTTTCTCTGGGGCCAACGTCCTGACTTTC.

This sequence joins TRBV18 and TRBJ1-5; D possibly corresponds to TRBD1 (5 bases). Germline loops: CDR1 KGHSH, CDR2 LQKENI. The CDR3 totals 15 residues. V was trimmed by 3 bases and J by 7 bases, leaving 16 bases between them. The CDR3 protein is CASSPTAGVYQPQHF. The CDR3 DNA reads TGTGCCAGCTCACCTACGGCGGGGGTTTACCAGCCCCAGCATTTT.

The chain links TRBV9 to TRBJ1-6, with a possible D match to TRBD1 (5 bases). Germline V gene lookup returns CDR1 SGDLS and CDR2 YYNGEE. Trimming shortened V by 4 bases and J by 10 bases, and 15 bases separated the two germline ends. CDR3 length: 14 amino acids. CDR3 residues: CASSSRGGGSPLHF. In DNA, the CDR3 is TGTGCCAGCAGCTCCCGGGGTGGGGGGTCACCCCTCCACTTT.

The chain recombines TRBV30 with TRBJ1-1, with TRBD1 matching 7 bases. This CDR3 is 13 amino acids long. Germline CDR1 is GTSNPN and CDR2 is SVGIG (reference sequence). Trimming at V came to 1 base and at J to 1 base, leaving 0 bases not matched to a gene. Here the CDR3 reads CAWSGTGNTEAFF. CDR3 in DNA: TGTGCCTGGAGTGGGACAGGGAACACTGAAGCTTTCTTT. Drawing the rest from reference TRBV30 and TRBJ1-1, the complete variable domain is SQTIHQWPATLVQPVGSPLSLECTVEGTSNPNLYWYRQAAGRGLQLLFYSVGIGQISSEVPQNLSASRPQDRQFILSSKKLLLSDSGFYLCAWSGTGNTEAFFGQGTRLTVV.

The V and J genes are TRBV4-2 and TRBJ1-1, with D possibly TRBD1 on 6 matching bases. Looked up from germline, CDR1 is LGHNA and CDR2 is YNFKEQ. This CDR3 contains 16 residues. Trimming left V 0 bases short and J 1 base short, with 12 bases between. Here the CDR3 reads CASSQEGWTENTEAFF. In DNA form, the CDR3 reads TGTGCCAGCAGCCAAGAGGGATGGACAGAGAACACTGAAGCTTTCTTT.

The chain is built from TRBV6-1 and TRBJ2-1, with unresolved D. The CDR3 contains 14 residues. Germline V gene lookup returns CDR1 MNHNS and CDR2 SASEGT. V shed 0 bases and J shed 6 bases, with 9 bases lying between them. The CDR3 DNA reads TGTGCCAGCAGTGAAGCAAACAGAACCAATGAGCAGTTCTTC. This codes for CASSEANRTNEQFF.

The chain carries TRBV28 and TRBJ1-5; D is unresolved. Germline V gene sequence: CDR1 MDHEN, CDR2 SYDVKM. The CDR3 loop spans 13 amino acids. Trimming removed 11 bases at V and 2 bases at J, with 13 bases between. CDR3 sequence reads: CASEGTRNQPQHF. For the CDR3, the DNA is TGTGCCTCAGAGGGCACACGCAATCAGCCCCAGCATTTT.

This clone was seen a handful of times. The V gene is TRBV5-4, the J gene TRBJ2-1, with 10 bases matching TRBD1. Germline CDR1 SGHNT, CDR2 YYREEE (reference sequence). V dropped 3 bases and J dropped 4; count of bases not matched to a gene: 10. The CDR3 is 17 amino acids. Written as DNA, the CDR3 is TGTGCCAGCAGCTCAGACAGGGGGCTGTCCTCATACAATGAGCAGTTCTTC. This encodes CASSSDRGLSSYNEQFF. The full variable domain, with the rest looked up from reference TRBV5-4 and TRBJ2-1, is ETGVTQSPTHLIKTRGQQVTLRCSSQSGHNTVSWYQQALGQGPQFIFQYYREEENGRGNFPPRFSGLQFPNYSSELNVNALELDDSALYLCASSSDRGLSSYNEQFFGPGTRLTVL.

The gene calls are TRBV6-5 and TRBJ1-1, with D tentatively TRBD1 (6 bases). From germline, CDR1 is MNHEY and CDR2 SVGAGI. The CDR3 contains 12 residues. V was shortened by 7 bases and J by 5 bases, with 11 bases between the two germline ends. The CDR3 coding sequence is TGTGCCAGCACCTACAGGGAAACTGAAGCTTTCTTT. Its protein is CASTYRETEAFF.

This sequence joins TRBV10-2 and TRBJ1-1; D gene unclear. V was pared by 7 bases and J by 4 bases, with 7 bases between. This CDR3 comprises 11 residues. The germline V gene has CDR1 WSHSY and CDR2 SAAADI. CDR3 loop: CASTDFTEAFF. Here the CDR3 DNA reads TGCGCCAGCACAGACTTCACTGAAGCTTTCTTT.

DNA for the CDR3: TGCGCCAGCAGTCAAGAGTACAATGAGCAGTTCTTC. It is translated as CASSQEYNEQFF. The rearrangement links TRBV5-1 to TRBJ2-1; D is uncertain. V lost 5 bases, J lost 4 bases, and 7 bases lay in between. The CDR3 runs to 12 residues. The V gene's germline CDR1 is SGHRS and CDR2 YFSETQ.

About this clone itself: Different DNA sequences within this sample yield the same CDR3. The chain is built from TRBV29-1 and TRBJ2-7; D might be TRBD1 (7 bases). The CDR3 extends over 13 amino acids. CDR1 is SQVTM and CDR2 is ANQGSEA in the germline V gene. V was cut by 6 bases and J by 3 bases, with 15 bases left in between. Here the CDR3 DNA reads TGCAGCGTCGGCAGGGGGGACAGCTACGAGCAGTACTTC. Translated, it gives CSVGRGDSYEQYF.

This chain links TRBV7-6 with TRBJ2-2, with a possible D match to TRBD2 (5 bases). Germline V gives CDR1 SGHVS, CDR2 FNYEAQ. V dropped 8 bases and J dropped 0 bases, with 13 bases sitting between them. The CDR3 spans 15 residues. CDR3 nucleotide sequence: TGTGCCAGCCAACGTGGACTTTCGAACACCGGGGAGCTGTTTTTT. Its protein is CASQRGLSNTGELFF.

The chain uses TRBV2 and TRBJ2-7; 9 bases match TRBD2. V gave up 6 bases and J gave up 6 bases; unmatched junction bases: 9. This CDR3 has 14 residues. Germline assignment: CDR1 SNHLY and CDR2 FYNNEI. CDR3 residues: CASSPASGTLEQYF. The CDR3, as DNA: TGTGCCAGCAGCCCCGCTAGCGGGACCCTCGAGCAGTACTTC.

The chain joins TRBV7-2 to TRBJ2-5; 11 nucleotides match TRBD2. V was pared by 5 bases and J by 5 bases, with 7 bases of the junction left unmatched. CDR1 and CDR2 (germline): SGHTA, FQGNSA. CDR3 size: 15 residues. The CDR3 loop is CASSVLAGGRETQYF. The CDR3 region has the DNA TGTGCCAGCAGCGTTCTAGCGGGGGGTCGGGAGACCCAGTACTTC.

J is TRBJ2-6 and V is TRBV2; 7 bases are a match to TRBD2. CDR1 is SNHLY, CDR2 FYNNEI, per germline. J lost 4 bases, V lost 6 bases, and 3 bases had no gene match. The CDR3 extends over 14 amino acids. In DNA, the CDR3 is TGTGCCAGCAGCCGGGAGGCCGGGGCCAACGTCCTGACTTTC. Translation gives CASSREAGANVLTF.

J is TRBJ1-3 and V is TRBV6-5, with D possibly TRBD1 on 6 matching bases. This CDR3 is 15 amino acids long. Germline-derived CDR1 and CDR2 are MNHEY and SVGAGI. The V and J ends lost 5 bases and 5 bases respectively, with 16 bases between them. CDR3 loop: CASSQGRAGRNTIYF. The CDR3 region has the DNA TGTGCCAGCAGTCAGGGGAGGGCGGGGAGAAACACCATATATTTT.